The 25 T cell receptor beta chains below all came from one sample that was sequenced in a study of blood T cell repertoires in COVID-19. The assay was immunoSEQ multiplex PCR, and TCRdb's table has in-frame clones only and misses some. Of some 390,000 clones in the sample, more than 70% are singletons; the top ten hold 2.3%. Material: peripheral blood. These receptors all stem from a woman in her sixties or seventies with COVID-19, enrolled during active disease.

This CDR3 reads CASSLLGADYEQYF. DNA of the CDR3: TGTGCCAGCAGCTTATTAGGGGCCGACTACGAGCAGTACTTC. This chain joins TRBV11-1 and TRBJ2-7, with TRBD1 as a possible D gene (5 bases). The CDR3 is 14 amino acids. The germline gives CDR1 SGHAT, CDR2 FQDESV (reference sequence). V was shortened by 2 bases and J by 3 bases, with 11 bases between the two germline ends.

The chain employs TRBV27 and TRBJ2-5; 11 bases are shared with TRBD2. V dropped 2 bases and J dropped 5; count of bases not matched to a gene: 13. CDR1 and CDR2 from the germline V gene are MNHEY and SMNVEV (reference sequence). The CDR3 consists of 18 residues. The CDR3 region is CASSLRLSGGAWRETQYF. CDR3 in DNA: TGTGCCAGCAGTTTACGACTTAGCGGGGGGGCCTGGCGCGAGACCCAGTACTTC.

The rearrangement uses TRBV6-4 and TRBJ1-5; the D gene is possibly TRBD1 (5 bases). Between the trimmed V and J ends, which lost 9 bases and 0 bases, there was a span of 21 bases. Germline lookup yields CDR1 MRHNA and CDR2 SNTAGT. The CDR3 is 17 residues long. The CDR3 protein is CARLSLARAHSNQPQHF. CDR3 DNA: TGTGCCAGGCTCTCTTTGGCCAGGGCACATAGCAATCAGCCCCAGCATTTT.

The chain couples TRBV28 to TRBJ1-2; 11 bases agree with TRBD1. The germline gives CDR1 MDHEN, CDR2 SYDVKM. Losses at the gene ends were 7 bases for V and 1 base for J; bases not matched to a gene: 8. This CDR3 contains 16 residues. This CDR3 reads CASMSGQGAFNYGYTF. As DNA, the CDR3 is TGTGCCAGCATGTCCGGACAGGGGGCTTTTAACTATGGCTACACCTTC.

This chain joins TRBV5-1 and TRBJ2-7; D is possibly TRBD1 (5 bases). This CDR3 has 12 residues. CDR1 SGHRS and CDR2 YFSETQ come from the germline V gene. Trimming stripped 0 bases from V and 5 bases from J, with 6 bases between. The CDR3 DNA sequence: TGCGCCAGCAGCTTGGAACAGGACGAGCAGTACTTC. It specifies CASSLEQDEQYF. Filled out from reference TRBV5-1 and TRBJ2-7, the complete variable domain reads KAGVTQTPRYLIKTRGQQVTLSCSPISGHRSVSWYQQTPGQGLQFLFEYFSETQRNKGNFPGRFSGRQFSNSRSEMNVSTLELGDSALYLCASSLEQDEQYFGPGTRLTVT.

The chain is built from TRBV2 and TRBJ2-1, with D unresolved. Germline CDR1 SNHLY, CDR2 FYNNEI. Trimming cost V 8 bases and J 8 bases, with 22 bases left between them. This CDR3 spans 15 amino acids. Written as DNA, the CDR3 is TGTGCCAGCCGAAAAGACGCACAGTCTCCCGATGAGCAGTTCTTC. Translated: CASRKDAQSPDEQFF.

The chain employs TRBV5-1 and TRBJ2-1, with 10 bases lining up with TRBD2. CDR3 size: 16 residues. Per germline, CDR1 SGHRS and CDR2 YFSETQ. The V gene end was trimmed by 0 bases and the J gene end by 7 bases; junction bases not matched to a gene: 7. The CDR3 DNA reads as TGCGCCAGCAGCTTGGGTCCTAGCGGGGGACCAAATGAGCAGTTCTTC. Translation gives CASSLGPSGGPNEQFF.

V is TRBV12-3 or TRBV12-4 and J is TRBJ1-1; D call uncertain. CDR3 length equals 13 residues. Trimming shortened V by 1 base and J by 2 bases, and 5 bases separated the two germline ends. The CDR3: CASSLGHNTEAFF. DNA for the CDR3: TGTGCCAGCAGTTTAGGACATAACACTGAAGCTTTCTTT.

CDR3 coding DNA: TGTGCCAGCAGCCGGGGGGCAGGAGGGGAGCTGTTTTTT. It translates to CASSRGAGGELFF. The chain links TRBV11-2 to TRBJ2-2; weak D call: TRBD2 (7 bases). The CDR3 is 13 residues long. V dropped 5 bases and J dropped 8 bases, with 12 bases sitting between them. Germline V gene data show CDR1 as SGHAT and CDR2 as FQNNGV. The full variable domain, rest sourced from reference TRBV11-2 and TRBJ2-2, is EAGVAQSPRYKIIEKRQSVAFWCNPISGHATLYWYQQILGQGPKLLIQFQNNGVVDDSQLPKDRFSAERLKGVDSTLKIQPAKLEDSAVYLCASSRGAGGELFFGEGSRLTVL.

The rearrangement joins TRBV7-2 to TRBJ2-7; 9 nucleotides line up with TRBD1. Germline trimming cut 5 bases from V and 4 bases from J; bases unmatched to any gene: 9. The germline V gene encodes CDR1 SGHTA and CDR2 FQGNSA. The CDR3 extends over 15 amino acids. The CDR3 reads CASSLNRGHLYEQYF. CDR3 DNA: TGTGCCAGCAGCCTCAACAGGGGGCACTTATACGAGCAGTACTTC.

The chain links TRBV29-1 to TRBJ1-2; perhaps TRBD1 as D (5 bases). V shed 7 bases and J shed 3 bases, with 9 bases lying between them. This CDR3 has 11 residues. Germline V lookup: CDR1 SQVTM, CDR2 ANQGSEA. This CDR3 is CSAGGDYGYTF. The CDR3 nucleotides read TGCAGCGCCGGGGGGGACTATGGCTACACCTTC.

This clone was seen a few times. This chain connects TRBV5-1 to TRBJ1-4; 7 nucleotides agree with TRBD1. CDR1 and CDR2 (germline): SGHRS, YFSETQ. V shed 2 bases, J shed 5 bases, and the junction held 3 bases outside the gene matches. This CDR3 contains 14 residues. The CDR3 is CASSLQGTNEKLFF. The CDR3 DNA reads TGCGCCAGCAGCTTACAGGGGACAAATGAAAAACTGTTTTTT.

This chain joins TRBV5-4 and TRBJ2-7; a possible D gene is TRBD1 (5 bases). Trimming removed 4 bases from V and 3 bases from J, with 11 bases in between. CDR3 size: 13 residues. CDR1 and CDR2 from the germline V gene are SGHNT and YYREEE (reference sequence). CDR3: CASSRDSDYEQYF. The CDR3 region has the DNA TGTGCCAGCAGCAGAGACAGCGACTACGAGCAGTACTTC.

The rearrangement links TRBV6-5 to TRBJ1-4; D perhaps matches TRBD1 (6 bases). CDR3 length equals 15 residues. Trimming left V 7 bases short and J 5 bases short, with 17 bases between. Looked up from germline, CDR1 is MNHEY and CDR2 is SVGAGI. CDR3 sequence (DNA): TGTGCCAGCAAACTGGGCCCAAGGGGGAATGAAAAACTGTTTTTT. Translated: CASKLGPRGNEKLFF.

In regard to this clone: The sample contains more than one DNA sequence encoding this CDR3. The chain links TRBV18 to TRBJ2-7; 7 bases line up with TRBD1. The CDR3 is 14 residues long. The germline V gene encodes CDR1 KGHSH and CDR2 LQKENI. V shed 3 bases, J shed 0 bases, and the junction held 2 bases outside the gene matches. CDR3 amino acids: CASSPGTVSYEQYF. The CDR3 DNA reads TGTGCCAGCTCACCCGGGACAGTCTCCTACGAGCAGTACTTC.

This clone was seen a single time. The chain joins TRBV28 to TRBJ1-2, with D uncertain. The CDR3 has 12 amino acids. Deletions cut 1 base from V and 7 bases from J, with 7 bases between. Germline lookup yields CDR1 MDHEN and CDR2 SYDVKM. CDR3 coding DNA: TGTGCCAGCAGTTTATTGCGTAGTGGCTACACCTTC. As protein: CASSLLRSGYTF.

The CDR3 spells CASSLSGGASGELFF. CDR3 coding DNA: TGTGCCAGCAGCCTGAGCGGGGGGGCCTCCGGGGAGCTGTTTTTT. V gene TRBV30 combines with J gene TRBJ2-2, with TRBD2 matching 10 bases. Germline V CDR1 and CDR2: GTSNPN, SVGIG (reference sequence). CDR3 length equals 15 residues. V was clipped by 8 bases and J by 6 bases; unmatched bases: 12.

A single count supports this clone. This sequence joins TRBV28 and TRBJ1-1; the D is unclear. This CDR3 spans 15 amino acids. CDR1 is MDHEN and CDR2 is SYDVKM in the germline V gene. V lost 5 bases to trimming and J lost 0 bases, with 13 bases between them. The DNA for the CDR3 is TGTGCCAGCAGTCCACCTTCTGGCATGAACACTGAAGCTTTCTTT. Translated: CASSPPSGMNTEAFF.

This clone occurred once. The chain couples TRBV4-1 to TRBJ1-4; 11 positions match TRBD1. After removal of 1 base from V and 8 bases from J, the junction contained 3 bases not matched to a gene. The CDR3 loop spans 15 amino acids. The germline gives CDR1 MGHRA, CDR2 YSYEKL. CDR3 residues: CASSQGDRGYEKLFF. CDR3 in DNA: TGCGCCAGCAGCCAAGGGGACAGGGGGTACGAAAAACTGTTTTTT.

This rearrangement joins TRBV28 to TRBJ1-2, with a tentative D call TRBD1 (5 bases). With 7 bases removed from V and 6 bases from J, the gap between germline ends came to 9 bases. The CDR3 contains 11 residues. Looked up from germline, CDR1 is MDHEN and CDR2 is SYDVKM. CDR3 residues: CASTGSDGYTF. The CDR3, as DNA: TGTGCCAGCACAGGGTCTGATGGCTACACCTTC.

The chain joins TRBV28 to TRBJ1-3, with 8 bases matching TRBD1. Germline V gene data show CDR1 as MDHEN and CDR2 as SYDVKM. This CDR3 region has 16 residues. With V trimmed by 2 bases and J by 4 bases, 7 bases remained unmatched. The CDR3, as DNA: TGTGCCAGCAGTTTACCGCCGACAGGGGCGGGAAACACCATATATTTT. As protein: CASSLPPTGAGNTIYF.

This rearrangement joins TRBV14 to TRBJ1-5; D is possibly TRBD1 (6 bases). V lost 4 bases and J lost 7, with 29 bases in between. There are 19 residues in the CDR3. Germline CDR1 reads SGHDN; CDR2 reads FVKESK. For the CDR3, the DNA is TGTGCCAGCAGCCTAAAGATGGGAAATGAATCAACAGGGATCCAGCCCCAGCATTTT. This gives the protein CASSLKMGNESTGIQPQHF. The complete variable domain, with remaining parts taken from reference TRBV14 and TRBJ1-5, reads EAGVTQFPSHSVIEKGQTVTLRCDPISGHDNLYWYRRVMGKEIKFLLHFVKESKQDESGMPNNRFLAERTGGTYSTLKVQPAELEDSGVYFCASSLKMGNESTGIQPQHFGDGTRLSIL.

V is TRBV7-3 and J is TRBJ1-1, with a weak D call TRBD1 (5 bases). Trimming shortened V by 0 bases and J by 5 bases, and 13 bases separated the two germline ends. This CDR3 region has 15 residues. Germline loops: CDR1 SGHTA, CDR2 FQGTGA. The CDR3, as DNA: TGTGCCAGCAGCTTAACGTGTCAGGGTGGGACTGAAGCTTTCTTT. This codes for CASSLTCQGGTEAFF. Using reference TRBV7-3 and TRBJ1-1 for the parts outside the CDR3, the full variable domain is GAGVSQTPSNKVTEKGKYVELRCDPISGHTALYWYRQSLGQGPEFLIYFQGTGAADDSGLPNDRFFAVRPEGSVSTLKIQRTERGDSAVYLCASSLTCQGGTEAFFGQGTRLTVV.

This chain links TRBV3-1 (or the pseudogene TRBV3-2) with TRBJ2-1; 9 nucleotides align to TRBD1. Germline CDR1 reads LGHDT; CDR2 reads YNNKEL (reference sequence). This CDR3 has 16 residues. Germline trimming cut 3 bases from V and 6 bases from J; bases unmatched to any gene: 9. For the CDR3, the DNA is TGTGCCAGCAGCCAGACGGGACAGGGTTTTCTCAATGAGCAGTTCTTC. The encoded protein is CASSQTGQGFLNEQFF.

The chain carries TRBV6-5 and TRBJ1-2; the match to TRBD1 covers 10 bases. Trimming at V came to 8 bases and at J to 8 bases, leaving 11 bases not matched to a gene. CDR1 MNHEY and CDR2 SVGAGI come from the germline V gene. The CDR3 loop spans 14 amino acids. The CDR3 coding sequence is TGTGCCAGCGGGGCTGGGACAGGGGATCTCGGCTACACCTTC. It is translated as CASGAGTGDLGYTF.